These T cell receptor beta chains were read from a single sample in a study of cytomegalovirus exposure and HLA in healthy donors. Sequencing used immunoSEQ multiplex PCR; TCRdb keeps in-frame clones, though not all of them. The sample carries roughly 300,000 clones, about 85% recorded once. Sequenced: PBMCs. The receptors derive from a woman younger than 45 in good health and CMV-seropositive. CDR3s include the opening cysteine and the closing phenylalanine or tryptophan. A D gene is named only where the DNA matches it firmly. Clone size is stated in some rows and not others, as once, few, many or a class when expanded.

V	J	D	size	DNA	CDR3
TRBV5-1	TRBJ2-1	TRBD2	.	TGCGCCAGCAGCTTGGTCCTAGCGGGGGGGCGCGATGAGCAGTTCTTC	CASSLVLAGGRDEQFF
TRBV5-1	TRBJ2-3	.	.	TGCGCCACTCCACTCGGCGATACGCAGTATTTT	CATPLGDTQYF
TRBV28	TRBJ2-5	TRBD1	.	TGTGCCAGCAGTTTATCCGCCGGGACAGGGACCAACCAAGAGACCCAGTACTTC	CASSLSAGTGTNQETQYF
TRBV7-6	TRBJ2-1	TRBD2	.	TGTGCCAGCAGCAGTCTAGCGGACCCCTACAATGAGCAGTTCTTC	CASSSLADPYNEQFF
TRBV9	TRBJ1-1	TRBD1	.	TGTGCCAGCAGCGGACTGGACAGGGTCGACACTGAAGCTTTCTTT	CASSGLDRVDTEAFF
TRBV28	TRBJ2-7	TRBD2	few	TGTGCCAGCGCGGGACTAGCGACCTACGAGCAGTACTTC	CASAGLATYEQYF
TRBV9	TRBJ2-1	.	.	TGTGCCAGCAGCGTAGGAGGGACCAACAATGAGCAGTTCTTC	CASSVGGTNNEQFF
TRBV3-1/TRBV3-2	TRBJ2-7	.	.	TGTGCCAGCAGCCAAGGGCAGTACTTC	CASSQGQYF
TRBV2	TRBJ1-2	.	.	TGTGCCAGCCTAAAGGGGTACGGCTACACCTTC	CASLKGYGYTF
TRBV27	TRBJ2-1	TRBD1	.	TGTGCCAGCACCCGGACAGGGGACAGCTCCTACAATGAGCAGTTCTTC	CASTRTGDSSYNEQFF
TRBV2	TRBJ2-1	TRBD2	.	TGTGCCAGCAGTGTTTTTTCTAGCGGCAATGAGCAGTTCTTC	CASSVFSSGNEQFF
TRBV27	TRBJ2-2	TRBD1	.	TGTGCCAGCAGAGAGGGACAGGTCAACACCGGGGAGCTGTTTTTT	CASREGQVNTGELFF
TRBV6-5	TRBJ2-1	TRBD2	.	TGTGCCAGCAGAATAGCGGGAGGGCCTTACAATGAGCAGTTCTTC	CASRIAGGPYNEQFF
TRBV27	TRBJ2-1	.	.	TGTGCCAGCAGTTTCTCTGGCAATGAGCAGTTCTTC	CASSFSGNEQFF
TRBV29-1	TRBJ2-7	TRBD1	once	TGCAGCGTTACCGGGACAGGGGCTGAGCAGTACTTC	CSVTGTGAEQYF
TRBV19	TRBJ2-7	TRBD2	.	TGTGCCAGTAGTATCGCGGGGGGGGCCTACGAGCAGTACTTC	CASSIAGGAYEQYF
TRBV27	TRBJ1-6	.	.	TGTGCCAGCAGTCCCCGGGGACGGTATAATTCACCCCTCCACTTT	CASSPRGRYNSPLHF
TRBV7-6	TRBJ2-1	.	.	TGTGCCAGCAGCGATAAGGAAGGGGAGCAGTTCTTC	CASSDKEGEQFF
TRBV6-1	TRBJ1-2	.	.	TGTGCCAGCAGTCCTACACTAACCAACTATGGCTACACCTTC	CASSPTLTNYGYTF
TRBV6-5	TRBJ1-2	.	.	TGTGCCAGCAGTTACTCTCCTGCTAACTATGGCTACACCTTC	CASSYSPANYGYTF
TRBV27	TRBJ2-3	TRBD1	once	TGTGCCAGCGGTGGGACAGTCACAGATACGCAGTATTTT	CASGGTVTDTQYF
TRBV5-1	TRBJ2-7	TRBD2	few	TGCGCCAGCAGCTTCGGACTAGCGGGTACCTCCTACGAGCAGTACTTC	CASSFGLAGTSYEQYF
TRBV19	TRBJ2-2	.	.	TGTGCCAGTAGTCCGGACGGGAACACCGGGGAGCTGTTTTTT	CASSPDGNTGELFF
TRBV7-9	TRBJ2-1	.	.	TGTGCCAGCAGCTTAGCTTCTAGCGCTAACAATGAGCAGTTCTTC	CASSLASSANNEQFF
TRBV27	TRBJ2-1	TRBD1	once	TGTGCCAGCAGTAGGGATTCGACAGGGTACTACAATGAGCAGTTCTTC	CASSRDSTGYYNEQFF
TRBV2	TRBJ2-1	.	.	TGTGCCAGCAGGTCGGGAGTAAGCTCCTACAATGAGCAGTTCTTC	CASRSGVSSYNEQFF
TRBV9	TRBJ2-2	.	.	TGTGCCAGCAGCGTAGTCAGCGGCGGGATAACCCCGGGGGGGGAGCTGTTTTTT	CASSVVSGGITPGGELFF
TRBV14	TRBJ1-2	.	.	TGTGCCAGCAGCCAAGATCGTCCGGGAGTCTACTATGGCTACACCTTC	CASSQDRPGVYYGYTF
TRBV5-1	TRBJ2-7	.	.	TGCGCCAGCAGCTTGGCCAGGACGGCAGGGATGAGTGAGCAGTACTTC	CASSLARTAGMSEQYF
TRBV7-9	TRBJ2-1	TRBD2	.	TGTGCCAGCAGCTTCTTCGGTGCGAGAGCGGGAGAGTCCTACAATGAGCAGTTCTTC	CASSFFGARAGESYNEQFF
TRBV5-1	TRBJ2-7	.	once	TGCGCCAGCAGCTTGGCTGCCACCTACGAGCAGTACTTC	CASSLAATYEQYF
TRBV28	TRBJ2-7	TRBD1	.	TGTGCCAGCAGTTTGGGACAGGGAGGAGACGAGCAGTACTTC	CASSLGQGGDEQYF
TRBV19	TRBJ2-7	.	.	TGTGCCAGCGCCACCGGAGGACCCTCCTACGAGCAGTACTTC	CASATGGPSYEQYF
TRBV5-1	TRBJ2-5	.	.	TGCGCCAGCAGCGATGGGAGTGGTAGAGAGACCCAGTACTTC	CASSDGSGRETQYF
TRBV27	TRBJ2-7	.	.	TGTGCCAGCAGTTTATCACTGAGCTACGAGCAGTACTTC	CASSLSLSYEQYF
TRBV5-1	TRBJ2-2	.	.	TGCGCCAGCAGCTCGAAGTTTGGAAACACCGGGGAGCTGTTTTTT	CASSSKFGNTGELFF
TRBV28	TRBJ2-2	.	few	TGTGCCAGCAGTGCCGTTAGCGACCGCTGGGACACCGGGGAGCTGTTTTTT	CASSAVSDRWDTGELFF